This TCR beta chain was sequenced in a study of cytomegalovirus exposure and HLA in healthy donors. This clone rates as medium-sized. The PCR had 60 Vbeta and 13 Jbeta primers. TCRdb keeps only in-frame clones here, not all; method: immunoSEQ multiplex PCR. Of some 80,000 clones listed, around 9.1% were seen once; the top ten hold around 26%. The CDR3 length is 16 residues. CDR1 is MGHRA and CDR2 is YSYEKL in the germline V gene. The ends were cut back, 0 bases at V and 7 bases at J, with 16 bases in the middle. The chain recombines TRBV4-1 with TRBJ2-1, with a possible D match to TRBD1 (6 bases). This clonotype was obtained from a man in his sixties in good health and CMV-seropositive. The specimen sequenced was PBMCs. For the CDR3, the DNA is TGCGCCAGCAGCCAAGATACAGGGAGCCTGTTTAATGAGCAGTTCTTC. Encoded protein: CASSQDTGSLFNEQFF.